This T cell receptor (beta chain) was observed in a study of Ad26.COV2.S vaccination and SARS-CoV-2 variants. Broader study findings: Spike-specific CD8+ and CD4+ T cell responses reportedly showed substantial breadth after vaccination.

The V end was cut by 4 bases, the J end by 4 bases, with 13 bases between. Germline V lookup: CDR1 SGHVS, CDR2 FQNEAQ. The CDR3 sequence is 14 residues long. Here immunoSEQ multiplex PCR was the method, and the copy in TCRdb shows in-frame clones only, minus some. The table shows about 350,000 clones, with around 90% occurring only once. This clone appeared once. The antigen is unknown. The sample here was peripheral blood, taken after recovery from COVID-19. This clonotype was sampled from a human donor who had recovered from COVID-19. The chain couples TRBV7-8 to TRBJ1-2; D unclear. For the CDR3, the DNA is TGTGCCAGCAGCTCCCTTGGAGGAGTCTATGGCTACACCTTC. Protein: CASSSLGGVYGYTF.